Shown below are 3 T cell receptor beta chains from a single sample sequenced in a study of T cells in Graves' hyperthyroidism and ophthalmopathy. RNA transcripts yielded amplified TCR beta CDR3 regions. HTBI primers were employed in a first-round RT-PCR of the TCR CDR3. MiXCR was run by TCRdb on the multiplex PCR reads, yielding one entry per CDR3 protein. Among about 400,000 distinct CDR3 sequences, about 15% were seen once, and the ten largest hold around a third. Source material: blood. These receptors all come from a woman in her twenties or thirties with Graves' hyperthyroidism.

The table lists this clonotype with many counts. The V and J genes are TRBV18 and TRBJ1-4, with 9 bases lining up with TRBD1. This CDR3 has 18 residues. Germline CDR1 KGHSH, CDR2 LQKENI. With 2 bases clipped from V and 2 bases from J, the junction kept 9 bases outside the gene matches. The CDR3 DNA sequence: TGTGCCAGCTCACCAGGGACAGGGATTGGAACGACTAATGAAAAACTGTTTTTT. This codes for CASSPGTGIGTTNEKLFF.

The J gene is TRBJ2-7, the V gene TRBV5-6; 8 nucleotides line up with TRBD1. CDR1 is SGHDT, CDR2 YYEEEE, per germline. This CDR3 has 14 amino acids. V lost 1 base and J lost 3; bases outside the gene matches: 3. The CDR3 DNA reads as TGTGCCAGCAGCTTGATCACAGGGGGCTACGAGCAGTACTTC. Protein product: CASSLITGGYEQYF.

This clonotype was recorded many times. CDR3 in amino acids: CASSLHLNRDADGYTF. The CDR3 coding sequence is TGTGCCAGCAGCCTCCACCTCAACAGGGATGCGGATGGCTACACCTTC. V and J are TRBV5-5 and TRBJ1-2; possibly TRBD1 for D (6 bases). From germline, CDR1 is SGHKS and CDR2 YYEKEE (reference sequence). V shed 4 bases and J shed 6 bases, with 22 bases lying between them. The CDR3 contains 16 residues.